The rows below give T cell receptor beta chains drawn from one sample of a study of T cell responses to AZD1222 COVID-19 vaccine. This table comes from immunoSEQ multiplex PCR, and its TCRdb copy is limited to in-frame clones, with some not included. Of 140,000 to 150,000 clones in the sample, under 95% were seen once. The sample consisted of peripheral blood, taken on day 0 of MenACWY control vaccination. All receptors come from an adult in good health. CDR3s include the opening cysteine and the closing phenylalanine or tryptophan. Each record gives: V gene, D gene, clone size, J gene, CDR3 DNA, CDR3 protein. The D gene is left open where the match is weak. A row's size may be missing; if present it is once, few, many or a size class.

>TRBV19|TRBD1|NA|TRBJ1-5
TGTGCCAGTAGTCCGGGACAGGGTAATCAGCCCCAGCATTTT
CASSPGQGNQPQHF
>TRBV19|NA|NA|TRBJ2-7
TGTGCCAGTAGTCCCGGGACGGTCTCCTACGAGCAGTACTTC
CASSPGTVSYEQYF
>TRBV27|NA|NA|TRBJ2-7
TGTGCCAGCAGTCAAACCCGGGGTTCCCACGAGCAGTACTTC
CASSQTRGSHEQYF
>TRBV5-1|NA|NA|TRBJ2-2
TGCGCCAGCAGCTCCGGGAACCCCGGGGAGCTGTTTTTT
CASSSGNPGELFF
>TRBV18|TRBD1|once|TRBJ2-1
TGTGCCAGCTCACCCGTTATGGGGACAGGGGGCCGCAATGAGCAGTTCTTC
CASSPVMGTGGRNEQFF
>TRBV10-3|TRBD1|NA|TRBJ1-1
TGTGCCATCAGCGTGCCGGGACAGGGGAACACTGAAGCTTTCTTT
CAISVPGQGNTEAFF
>TRBV18|TRBD1|NA|TRBJ1-1
TGTGCCAGCTCCCGGACAGGGGGCTCGATGAACACTGAAGCTTTCTTT
CASSRTGGSMNTEAFF
>TRBV7-2|NA|NA|TRBJ2-7
TGTGCCAGCAGCTTAGCCGCCGCGGGGAGACTTAGCTCCTACGAGCAGTACTTC
CASSLAAAGRLSSYEQYF
>TRBV18|NA|NA|TRBJ1-3
TGTGCCAGCTCACCAGGAGGGACGGGAAACACCATATATTTT
CASSPGGTGNTIYF
>TRBV5-6|NA|few|TRBJ1-4
TGTGCCAGCAGCCTGAAAATGGACAGCCCCAGAGGGGAAAAACTGTTTTTT
CASSLKMDSPRGEKLFF
>TRBV27|NA|NA|TRBJ2-7
TGTGCCAGCGGACAGCTCCGAGGCGGGCAGTACTTC
CASGQLRGGQYF
>TRBV9|NA|once|TRBJ1-3
TGTGCCAGCAGCGTAGAAGCGGGCTCTGGAAACACCATATATTTT
CASSVEAGSGNTIYF
>TRBV12-2|NA|few|TRBJ2-7
TGTGCAAGTCGCTTAGCGGGGACTAACGAGCAGTACTTC
CASRLAGTNEQYF
>TRBV28|TRBD2|once|TRBJ2-7
TGTGCCAGCAGCCCCCTAGCGGGAGACTCCTACGAGCAGTACTTC
CASSPLAGDSYEQYF
>TRBV30|NA|NA|TRBJ2-3
TGTGCCTGGAAGATTAGCGGCACAGATACGCAGTATTTT
CAWKISGTDTQYF
>TRBV11-2|TRBD2|NA|TRBJ2-1
TGTGCCAGCAGCCCCGGACTAGCGGGAATGGGGTTCTTC
CASSPGLAGMGFF
>TRBV14|TRBD1|NA|TRBJ1-2
TGTGCCAGCAGCCGTGACAGGGACTATGGCTACACCTTC
CASSRDRDYGYTF
>TRBV6-6|NA|NA|TRBJ1-1
TGTGCCAGCAGGGCGGTAACTGAAGCTTTCTTT
CASRAVTEAFF
>TRBV3-1/TRBV3-2|NA|NA|TRBJ2-3
TGTGCCAGCAGCCTCCGGATATTCGCAGATACGCAGTATTTT
CASSLRIFADTQYF
>TRBV18|NA|NA|TRBJ1-1
TGTGCCAGCTCACCGACAGGACTGAACACTGAAGCTTTCTTT
CASSPTGLNTEAFF
>TRBV7-2|NA|NA|TRBJ2-1
TGTGCCAGCAGCGGTATTCGGGGGCTCAATGAGCAGTTCTTC
CASSGIRGLNEQFF
>TRBV6-5|TRBD1|NA|TRBJ1-2
TGTGCCAGCAGTCGGACAGGGAACTATGGCTACACCTTC
CASSRTGNYGYTF
>TRBV7-9|NA|NA|TRBJ2-7
TGTGCCAGCAGCTTAGCCCTTTCCTACGAGCAGTACTTC
CASSLALSYEQYF
>TRBV5-4|NA|few|TRBJ1-4
TGTGCCAGCAGCTTGGCCGGAGAAAAACTGTTTTTT
CASSLAGEKLFF
>TRBV19|NA|NA|TRBJ1-4
TGTGCCGGTTCCAAAGGTCGGAATGAAAAACTGTTTTTT
CAGSKGRNEKLFF
>TRBV6-4|TRBD2|once|TRBJ2-1
TGTGCCAGCAGTGACACTAGCGGGAGCTCCTACAATGAGCAGTTCTTC
CASSDTSGSSYNEQFF
>TRBV5-1|TRBD1|NA|TRBJ1-1
TGCGCCAGCAGCTTAGTGACAGGGGGACTGTCTGAAGCTTTCTTT
CASSLVTGGLSEAFF
>TRBV18|NA|NA|TRBJ1-6
TGTGCCAGCTCACCCAGGGACAATTCACCCCTCCACTTT
CASSPRDNSPLHF
>TRBV25-1|NA|NA|TRBJ2-2
TGTGCCAGCAGTGACCTGTCCCGAGAGCTGTTTTTT
CASSDLSRELFF